The present T cell receptor (beta chain) was sequenced within a study of blood T cell repertoires in COVID-19 (TCRdb year 2020). As for the study more broadly: Collaborator samples came from the United States, Italy and Spain and covered acute and convalescent phases of COVID-19. The prospective study material was composed of cDNA or gDNA derived from T cells, B-cell-depleted T cells, or PBMCs. Subjects who had been exposed to COVID-19, were actively infected with it, or had recovered from it provided the deeply sampled blood TCRbeta repertoires that made up the dataset. The repertoires were released in a freely available public database intended as a resource for research on the immune response to SARS-CoV-2. Samples came from the ongoing ImmuneRACE study (first 160 participants) plus 1,254 subjects from 6 global collaborators. The sample metadata nearly always contained a de-identified subject ID, COVID-19 status, age in years and sex. HLA class I and class II types, where available, came from metadata supplied by the sample provider rather than from assay-based typing.

In the prospective study, participants were about 18 to 100 years old, resided in about two dozen geographic areas of the United States, and were enrolled through a virtual design. In the prospective study, participants were assigned to cohorts based on the clinical history participants reported in a screening survey and a study questionnaire. ImmuneRACE Cohort 3 recovered participants were defined by two consecutive negative NP/OP PCR tests, healthcare professional clearance, or symptom resolution. In the prospective study, whole blood, serum and a nasopharyngeal or oropharyngeal swab were collected from each participant by mobile phlebotomists. Additional blood draws and questionnaires over an approximately 2-month period could optionally be provided by prospective study participants. Before DNA extraction, prospective study blood samples were shipped either frozen or at room temperature. TCRbeta CDR3 regions were amplified from genomic DNA by means of the immunoSEQ Assay, a bias-controlled multiplex PCR. In the original analysis: Within the assay, amplification of reference gene primers was used to estimate how many nucleated cells each sample contained. To quantify the absolute abundance of each unique TCRbeta CDR3 rearrangement, sequence reads were collapsed and filtered. For each sample, productive Simpson clonality was calculated by taking the square root of Simpson's diversity index across productive rearrangements. The clones in this table, taken by TCRdb from immuneACCESS, are in-frame only. Not every clone is retained; where verified, under half of the shortfall comes from an unresolved V gene, and the cause of the rest is unknown. The V and J calls and clone size are taken from that table; D and trimming were inferred from the DNA. The sample table contains approximately 130,000 clones; only one count was recorded for around 83% of them. The ten largest clones represent 18% of the sample.

This clone was seen once. It has no known antigen specificity. No base quality information exists; no much larger clone differs at one position. As encoded in the germline V gene, CDR1 is SGHDT while CDR2 is YYEEEE. V and J are trimmed by 4 bases and 7 bases, and the gene matches miss 5 bases of the junction. Its CDR3 holds 13 amino acids, cysteine through phenylalanine. Kept here is only the CDR3 DNA, which spans 39 bases and is read in frame from base 1. Results and caveats for the whole study, not just this receptor: Clinical and demographic metadata were provided uncurated, with the amount varying by source and participant.

The specimen was PBMCs or T cells enriched from blood (not recorded which). This chain joins TRBV5-6 to TRBJ1-2; TRBD1 lines up with 9 middle nucleotides. The TCR comes from a man aged 30-40 years who had recovered from COVID-19. The CDR3 reads as follows: CASSITGGSGYTF. The nucleotide sequence reads as follows: TGTGCCAGCAGCATAACAGGGGGCTCTGGCTACACCTTC.